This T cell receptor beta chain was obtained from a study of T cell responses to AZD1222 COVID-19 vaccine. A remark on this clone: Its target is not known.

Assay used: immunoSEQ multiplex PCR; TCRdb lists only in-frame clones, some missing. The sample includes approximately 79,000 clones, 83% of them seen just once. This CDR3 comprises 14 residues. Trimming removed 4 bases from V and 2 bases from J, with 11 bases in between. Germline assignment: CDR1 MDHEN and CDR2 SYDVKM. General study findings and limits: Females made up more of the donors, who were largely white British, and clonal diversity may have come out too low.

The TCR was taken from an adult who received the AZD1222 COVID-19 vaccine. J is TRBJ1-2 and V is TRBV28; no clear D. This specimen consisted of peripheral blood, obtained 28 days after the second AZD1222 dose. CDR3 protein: CASSSSPGNYGYTF. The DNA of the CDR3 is TGTGCCAGCAGTTCGTCCCCGGGCAACTATGGCTACACCTTC.